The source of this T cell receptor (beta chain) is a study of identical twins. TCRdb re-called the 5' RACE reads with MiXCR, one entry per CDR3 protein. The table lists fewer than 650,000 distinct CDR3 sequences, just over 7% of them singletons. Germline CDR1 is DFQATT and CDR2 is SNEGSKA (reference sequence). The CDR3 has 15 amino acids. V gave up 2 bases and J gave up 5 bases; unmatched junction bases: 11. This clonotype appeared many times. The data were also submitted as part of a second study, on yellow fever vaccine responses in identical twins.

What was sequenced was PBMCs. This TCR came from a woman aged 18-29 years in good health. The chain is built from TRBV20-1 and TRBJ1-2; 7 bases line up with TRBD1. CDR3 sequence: CSARLPGGRGYGYTF. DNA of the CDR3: TGCAGTGCTAGATTGCCAGGGGGGAGGGGGTATGGCTACACCTTC.